This paragraph covers one TCR beta chain sequence. Its antigen is undetermined. At one of its ends the junction is not consistent with the germline gene, which may arise from a read error. Distinct nucleotide sequences in the sample also encode this CDR3. Assay: immunoSEQ multiplex PCR; the TCRdb copy retains only in-frame clones and omits some. The sample records around 30,000 clones, about 89% being singletons. The data originate from a study of multiple sclerosis patients with progressive multifocal leukoencephalopathy. Overall study context: Longitudinal control samples came from natalizumab-treated multiple sclerosis patients without PML.

The CDR3 covers 15 residues. CDR1 and CDR2 from the germline V gene are MGHRA and YSYEKL. Regarding the study as a whole: Clones expanded at PML were already present before and during natalizumab.

The time point was: before natalizumab initiation. All patients had prior interferon beta, and all PML patients were female. Before the first natalizumab infusion, T0 blood samples were taken. Sequencing was performed on PBMCs. This TCR came from a human donor with multiple sclerosis. The V call is TRBV4-1, the J call TRBJ2-1, with 11 bases matching TRBD2. The CDR3 loop reads CASSKGTSGRGEQFF. In DNA form, the CDR3 reads TGTGCCAGCAGTAAAGGGACTAGCGGTAGGGGTGAGCAGTTCTTC.